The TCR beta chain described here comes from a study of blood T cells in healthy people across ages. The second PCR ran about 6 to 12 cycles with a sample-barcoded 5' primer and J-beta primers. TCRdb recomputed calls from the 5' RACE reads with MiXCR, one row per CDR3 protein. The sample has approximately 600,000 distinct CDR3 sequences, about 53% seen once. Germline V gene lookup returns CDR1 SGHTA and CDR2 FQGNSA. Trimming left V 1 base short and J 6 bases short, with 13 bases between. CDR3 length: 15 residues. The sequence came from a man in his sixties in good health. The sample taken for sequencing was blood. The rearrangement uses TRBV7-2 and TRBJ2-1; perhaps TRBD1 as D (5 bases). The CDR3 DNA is TGTGCCAGCAGCTTAGATTCGACAGCCGTCAATGAGCAGTTCTTC. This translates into CASSLDSTAVNEQFF.